A selection of T cell receptor beta chains follows, all from one sample in a study of blood T cell repertoires in COVID-19. Clones were read by immunoSEQ multiplex PCR, and TCRdb kept only the in-frame ones, dropping some. The table records more than 140,000 clones, 84% of them present only once. The source material was peripheral blood. Receptors were obtained from a woman in her fifties or sixties in a cohort sampled during active or convalescent COVID-19. Both conserved end residues are part of each CDR3. The D gene is left open where the match is weak. Part of the rows lack a size; the others show once, few, many or a class for expanded clones.

j_gene,abundance,v_gene,d_gene,CDR3nt,CDR3aa
TRBJ1-2,NA,TRBV6-1,TRBD1,TGTGCCAGCAGTGAATGGGGACAGGCCTATGGCTACACCTTC,CASSEWGQAYGYTF
TRBJ1-2,once,TRBV10-3,NA,TGTGCCATCAGTGAGTCCCTCCCAGGGGACTATGGCTACACCTTC,CAISESLPGDYGYTF
TRBJ2-2,NA,TRBV5-4,TRBD2,TGTGCCAGCAGGTCTAGCGGGGGGGGCTACACCGGGGAGCTGTTTTTT,CASRSSGGGYTGELFF
TRBJ2-7,NA,TRBV30,TRBD1,TGTGCCCGTTGGACAGGGGTTGAGCAGTACTTC,CARWTGVEQYF
TRBJ2-3,NA,TRBV10-3,TRBD2,TGTGCCATTTCGGGGGGGCCTGATATCACAGATACGCAGTATTTT,CAISGGPDITDTQYF
TRBJ2-3,NA,TRBV6-1,NA,TGTGCCAGCAGTGAAGAAGCAGGAAGCACAGATACGCAGTATTTT,CASSEEAGSTDTQYF
TRBJ2-3,once,TRBV6-6,TRBD1,TGTGCCAGCAGCTTACAGGGGGTGGGCACAGATACGCAGTATTTT,CASSLQGVGTDTQYF
TRBJ1-4,NA,TRBV7-6,TRBD1,TGTGCCAGCAGCTTAGACCCCAGGGGGATTAATGAAAAACTGTTTTTT,CASSLDPRGINEKLFF
TRBJ2-7,NA,TRBV3-1/TRBV3-2,TRBD2,TGTGCCAGCAGCTCCGGGACTAGCATAAACGAGCAGTACTTC,CASSSGTSINEQYF
TRBJ1-3,NA,TRBV19,TRBD1,TGTGCCAGTAGTACACTTGACAGGGTTTCTGGAAACACCATATATTTT,CASSTLDRVSGNTIYF
TRBJ2-5,NA,TRBV5-1,TRBD2,TGCGCCAGCAGCTTACTAGCGGGGGGGCCCATAGGGGAGACCCAGTACTTC,CASSLLAGGPIGETQYF
TRBJ1-5,NA,TRBV18,NA,TGTGCCAGCTCACCTGGCAGGGCTGATCAGCCCCAGCATTTT,CASSPGRADQPQHF
TRBJ2-7,once,TRBV11-3,TRBD2,TGTGCCAGCAGCTCGGGACTAGCGCCCTACGAGCAGTACTTC,CASSSGLAPYEQYF
TRBJ2-5,once,TRBV10-2,NA,TGCGCCAGCAGCCGTCAGGCGCAAGAGACCCAGTACTTC,CASSRQAQETQYF
TRBJ2-7,NA,TRBV11-2,NA,TGTGCCAGCAGCCCGCTTGGGAGTACCTACGAGCAGTACTTC,CASSPLGSTYEQYF
TRBJ1-2,NA,TRBV3-1/TRBV3-2,NA,TGTGCCAGCAGCTTCCGGGACACTGCTAACTATGGCTACACCTTC,CASSFRDTANYGYTF
TRBJ2-1,once,TRBV9,NA,TGTGCCAGCAGCGTAGTCCCTCTATGGTACAATGAGCAGTTCTTC,CASSVVPLWYNEQFF
TRBJ2-2,NA,TRBV9,TRBD1,TGTGCCAGCACACGACAGGGGGAGATCACCGGGGAGCTGTTTTTT,CASTRQGEITGELFF
TRBJ2-3,NA,TRBV4-1,NA,TGCGCCAGCAGCCAGACATCAGCCCCAGATACGCAGTATTTT,CASSQTSAPDTQYF
TRBJ2-2,NA,TRBV6-6,TRBD1,TGTGCCAGCAGTTACCGGGACAGGGGCACCGGGGAGCTGTTTTTT,CASSYRDRGTGELFF
TRBJ2-5,NA,TRBV6-5,TRBD1,TGTGCCAGCAGAGGGACAGGGGGCGCGATTGAGACCCAGTACTTC,CASRGTGGAIETQYF
TRBJ2-7,once,TRBV7-2,NA,TGTGCCAGCAGCTTAGATCGGAGCGGCAAGTCCTACGAGCAGTACTTC,CASSLDRSGKSYEQYF
TRBJ1-6,NA,TRBV7-3,NA,TGTGCCAGCAGCTTTGGGCAGGTTAATTCACCCCTCCACTTT,CASSFGQVNSPLHF
TRBJ2-7,NA,TRBV5-1,NA,TGCGCCAGCAGCTTGGAGCACTCAGGACAGTACGAGCGGTACTTC,CASSLEHSGQYERYF
TRBJ2-6,NA,TRBV19,NA,TGTGCCAGTAGCAAGGGGGCTGGGGCCAACGTCCTGACTTTC,CASSKGAGANVLTF
TRBJ1-2,NA,TRBV6-5,TRBD1,TGTGCCAGCAGTTCCGTCCACAGGGGAGGCTACACCTTC,CASSSVHRGGYTF
TRBJ2-3,NA,TRBV11-3,TRBD2,TGTGCCAGCAGCCATACCCTAGCGGGGGCCGTAGATACGCAGTATTTT,CASSHTLAGAVDTQYF
TRBJ1-3,NA,TRBV2,NA,TGTGCCAGCAGTGATAACCGGGTGAGGAGAAACACCATATATTTT,CASSDNRVRRNTIYF